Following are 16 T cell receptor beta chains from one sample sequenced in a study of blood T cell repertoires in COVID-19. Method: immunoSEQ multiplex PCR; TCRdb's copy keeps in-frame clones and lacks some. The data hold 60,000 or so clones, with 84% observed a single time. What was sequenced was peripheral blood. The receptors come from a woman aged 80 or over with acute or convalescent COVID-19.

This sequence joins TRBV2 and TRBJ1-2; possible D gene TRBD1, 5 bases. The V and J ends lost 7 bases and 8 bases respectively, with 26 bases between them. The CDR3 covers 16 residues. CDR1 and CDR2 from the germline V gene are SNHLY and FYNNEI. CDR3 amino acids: CASTTQGNLMSAGYTF. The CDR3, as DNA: TGTGCCAGCACCACTCAGGGAAACCTAATGTCCGCAGGCTACACCTTC.

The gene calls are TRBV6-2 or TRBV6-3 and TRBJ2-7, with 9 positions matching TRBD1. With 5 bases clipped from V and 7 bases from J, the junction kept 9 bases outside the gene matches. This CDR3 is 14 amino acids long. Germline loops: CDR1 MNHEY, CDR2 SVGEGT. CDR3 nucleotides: TGTGCCAGCAGTCAACTAGGGACAGGGTGGGAGCAGTACTTC. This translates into CASSQLGTGWEQYF.

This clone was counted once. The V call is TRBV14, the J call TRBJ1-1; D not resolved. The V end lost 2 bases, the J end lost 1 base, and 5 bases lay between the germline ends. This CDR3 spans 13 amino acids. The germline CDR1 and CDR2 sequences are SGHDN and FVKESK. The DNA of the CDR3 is TGTGCCAGCAGCCAATTTAGGAACACTGAAGCTTTCTTT. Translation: CASSQFRNTEAFF.

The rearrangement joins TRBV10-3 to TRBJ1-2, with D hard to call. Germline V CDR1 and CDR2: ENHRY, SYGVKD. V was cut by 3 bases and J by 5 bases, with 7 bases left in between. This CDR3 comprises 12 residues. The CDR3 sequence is CAISEALYGYTF. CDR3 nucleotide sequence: TGTGCCATCAGTGAAGCATTGTATGGCTACACCTTC.

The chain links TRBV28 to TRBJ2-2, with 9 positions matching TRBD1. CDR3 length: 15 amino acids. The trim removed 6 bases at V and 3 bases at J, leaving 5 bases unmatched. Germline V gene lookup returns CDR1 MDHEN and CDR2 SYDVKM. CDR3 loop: CASSRRDRDTGELFF. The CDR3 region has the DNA TGTGCCAGCAGCCGCCGGGACAGGGACACCGGGGAGCTGTTTTTT.

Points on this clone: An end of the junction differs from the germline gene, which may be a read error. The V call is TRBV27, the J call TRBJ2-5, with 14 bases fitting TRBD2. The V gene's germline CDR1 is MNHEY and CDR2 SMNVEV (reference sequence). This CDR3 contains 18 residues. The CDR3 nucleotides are TGTGCCAGCAGTGCCCGACTAGCGGGGGGGCGAAAGCAAGGGACCCAGTACTTC. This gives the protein CASSARLAGGRKQGTQYF.

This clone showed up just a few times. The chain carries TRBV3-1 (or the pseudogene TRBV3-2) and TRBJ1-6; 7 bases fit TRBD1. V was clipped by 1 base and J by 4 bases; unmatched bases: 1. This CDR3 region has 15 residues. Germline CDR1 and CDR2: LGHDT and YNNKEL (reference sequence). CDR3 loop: CASSQGDRYNSPLHF. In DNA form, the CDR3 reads TGTGCCAGCAGCCAAGGGGACAGATATAATTCACCCCTCCACTTT.

The CDR3 nucleotides read TGTGCCAGCTCGACAGGGAGACTCTATGGCTACACCTTC. Protein product: CASSTGRLYGYTF. This chain links TRBV5-8 with TRBJ1-2, with 7 bases matching TRBD1. Trimming removed 7 bases from V and 4 bases from J; junction bases left unmatched: 7. CDR1 and CDR2 (germline): SGHTS, YDEGEE. CDR3 length: 13 residues.

CDR3 coding DNA: TGCAGCGTTTCAGGGGCGAACAATCAGCCCCAGCATTTT. The encoded protein is CSVSGANNQPQHF. This chain links TRBV29-1 with TRBJ1-5; weak D call: TRBD1 (6 bases). CDR1 SQVTM and CDR2 ANQGSEA come from the germline V gene. The CDR3 runs to 13 residues. Deletions cut 5 bases from V and 3 bases from J, with 11 bases between.

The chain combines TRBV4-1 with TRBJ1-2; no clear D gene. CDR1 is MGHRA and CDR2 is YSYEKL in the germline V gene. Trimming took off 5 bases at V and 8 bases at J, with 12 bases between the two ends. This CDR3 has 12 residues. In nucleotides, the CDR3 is TGCGCCAGCAGCTCGCTTGCGGAGGGCTACACCTTC. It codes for CASSSLAEGYTF.

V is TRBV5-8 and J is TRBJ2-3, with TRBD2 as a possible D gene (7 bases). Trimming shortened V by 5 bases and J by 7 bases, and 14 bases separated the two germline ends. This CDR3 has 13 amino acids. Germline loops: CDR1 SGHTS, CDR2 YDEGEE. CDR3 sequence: CASSLKGGNTQYF. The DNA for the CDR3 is TGTGCCAGCAGTTTGAAGGGGGGGAATACGCAGTATTTT. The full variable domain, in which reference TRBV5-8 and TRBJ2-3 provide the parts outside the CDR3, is EAGVTQSPTHLIKTRGQQATLRCSPISGHTSVYWYQQALGLGLQFLLWYDEGEERNRGNFPPRFSGRQFPNYSSELNVNALELEDSALYLCASSLKGGNTQYFGPGTRLTVL.

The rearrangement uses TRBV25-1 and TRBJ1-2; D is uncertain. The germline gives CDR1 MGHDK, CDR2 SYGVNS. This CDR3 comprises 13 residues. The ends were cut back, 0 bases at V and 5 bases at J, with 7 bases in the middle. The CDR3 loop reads CASSEYVTYGYTF. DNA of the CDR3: TGTGCCAGCAGTGAATATGTGACTTATGGCTACACCTTC.

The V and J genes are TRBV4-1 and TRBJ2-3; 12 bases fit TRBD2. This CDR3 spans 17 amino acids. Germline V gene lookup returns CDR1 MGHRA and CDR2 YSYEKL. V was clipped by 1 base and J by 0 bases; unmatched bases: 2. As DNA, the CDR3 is TGCGCCAGCAGCCAAGTTGGACTAGCGGGGAGCACAGATACGCAGTATTTT. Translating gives CASSQVGLAGSTDTQYF.

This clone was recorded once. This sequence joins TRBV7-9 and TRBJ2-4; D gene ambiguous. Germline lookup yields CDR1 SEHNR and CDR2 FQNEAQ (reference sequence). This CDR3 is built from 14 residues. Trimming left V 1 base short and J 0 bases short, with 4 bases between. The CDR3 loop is CASSLELAKNIQYF. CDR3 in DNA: TGTGCCAGCAGCTTAGAACTAGCCAAAAACATTCAGTACTTC.

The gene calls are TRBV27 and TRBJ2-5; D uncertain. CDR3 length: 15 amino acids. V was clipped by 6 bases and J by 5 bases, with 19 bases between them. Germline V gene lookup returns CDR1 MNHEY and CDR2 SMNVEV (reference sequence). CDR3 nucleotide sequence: TGTGCCAGCAGAACCCGCGGCACGGGTGGGGAGACCCAGTACTTC. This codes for CASRTRGTGGETQYF.

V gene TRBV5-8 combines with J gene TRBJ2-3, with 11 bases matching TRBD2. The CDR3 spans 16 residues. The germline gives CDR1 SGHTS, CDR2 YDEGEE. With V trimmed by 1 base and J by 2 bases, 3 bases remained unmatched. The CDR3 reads CASSLTSGGITDTQYF. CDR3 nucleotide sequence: TGTGCCAGCAGCTTGACTAGCGGGGGCATCACAGATACGCAGTATTTT. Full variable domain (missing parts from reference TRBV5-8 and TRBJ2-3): EAGVTQSPTHLIKTRGQQATLRCSPISGHTSVYWYQQALGLGLQFLLWYDEGEERNRGNFPPRFSGRQFPNYSSELNVNALELEDSALYLCASSLTSGGITDTQYFGPGTRLTVL.